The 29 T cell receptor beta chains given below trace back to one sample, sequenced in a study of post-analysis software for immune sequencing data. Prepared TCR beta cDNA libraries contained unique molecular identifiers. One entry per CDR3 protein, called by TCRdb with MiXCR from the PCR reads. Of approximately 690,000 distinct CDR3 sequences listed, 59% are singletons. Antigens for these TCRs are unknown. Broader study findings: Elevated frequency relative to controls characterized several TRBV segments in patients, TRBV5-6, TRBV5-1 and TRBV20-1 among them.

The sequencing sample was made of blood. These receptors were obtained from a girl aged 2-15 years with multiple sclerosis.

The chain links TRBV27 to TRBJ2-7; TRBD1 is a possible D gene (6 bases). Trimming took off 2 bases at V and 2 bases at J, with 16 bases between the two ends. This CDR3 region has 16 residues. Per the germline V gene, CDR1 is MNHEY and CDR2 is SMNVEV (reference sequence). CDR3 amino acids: CASSLTAQGQPYEQYF. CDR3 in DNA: TGTGCCAGCAGTTTAACCGCCCAGGGGCAGCCCTACGAGCAGTACTTC.

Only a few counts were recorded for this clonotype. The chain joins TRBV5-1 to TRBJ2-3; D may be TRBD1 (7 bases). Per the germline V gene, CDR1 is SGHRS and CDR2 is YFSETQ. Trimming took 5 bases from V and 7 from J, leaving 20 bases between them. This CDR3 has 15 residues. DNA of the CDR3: TGCGCCAGCAGTCTTACGGGGGACAGAGGTAATACGCAGTATTTT. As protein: CASSLTGDRGNTQYF.

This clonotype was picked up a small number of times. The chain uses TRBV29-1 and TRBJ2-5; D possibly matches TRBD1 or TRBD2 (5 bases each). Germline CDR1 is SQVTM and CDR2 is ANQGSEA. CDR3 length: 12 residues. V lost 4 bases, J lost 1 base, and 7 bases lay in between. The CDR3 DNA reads TGCAGCGTTGTTGGGGGCCAAGAGACCCAGTACTTC. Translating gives CSVVGGQETQYF.

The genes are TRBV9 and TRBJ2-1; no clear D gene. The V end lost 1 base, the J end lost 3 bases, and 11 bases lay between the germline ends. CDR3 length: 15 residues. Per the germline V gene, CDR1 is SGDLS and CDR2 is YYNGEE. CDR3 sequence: CASSVISAVYNEQFF. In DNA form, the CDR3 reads TGTGCCAGCAGCGTAATATCCGCCGTCTACAATGAGCAGTTCTTC.

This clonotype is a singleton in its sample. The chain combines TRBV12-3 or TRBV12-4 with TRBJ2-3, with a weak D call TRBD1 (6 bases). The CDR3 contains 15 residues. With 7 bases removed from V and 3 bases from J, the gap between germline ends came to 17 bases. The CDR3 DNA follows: TGTGCCAGCACCCCTACAGGGTCTAGTACAGATACGCAGTATTTT. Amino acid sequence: CASTPTGSSTDTQYF.

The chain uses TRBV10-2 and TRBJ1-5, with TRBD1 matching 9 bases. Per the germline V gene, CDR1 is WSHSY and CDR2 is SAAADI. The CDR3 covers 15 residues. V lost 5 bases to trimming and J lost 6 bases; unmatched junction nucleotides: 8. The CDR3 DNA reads TGCGCCAGCAGTCTGGGACAGGGTATCAGTCAGCCCCAGCATTTT. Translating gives CASSLGQGISQPQHF.

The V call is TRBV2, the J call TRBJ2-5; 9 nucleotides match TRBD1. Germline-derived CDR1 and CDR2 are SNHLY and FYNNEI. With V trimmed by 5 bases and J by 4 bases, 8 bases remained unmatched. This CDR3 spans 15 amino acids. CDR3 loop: CASSPRDRDGETQYF. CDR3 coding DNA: TGTGCCAGCAGTCCACGGGACAGGGATGGAGAGACCCAGTACTTC. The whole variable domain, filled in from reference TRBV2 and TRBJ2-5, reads EPEVTQTPSHQVTQMGQEVILRCVPISNHLYFYWYRQILGQKVEFLVSFYNNEISEKSEIFDDQFSVERPDGSNFTLKIRSTKLEDSAMYFCASSPRDRDGETQYFGPGTRLLVL.

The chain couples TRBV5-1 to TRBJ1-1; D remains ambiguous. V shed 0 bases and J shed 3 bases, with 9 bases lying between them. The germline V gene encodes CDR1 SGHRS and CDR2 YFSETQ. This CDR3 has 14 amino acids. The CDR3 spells CASSLGPEYTEAFF. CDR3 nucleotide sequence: TGCGCCAGCAGCTTGGGTCCGGAATACACTGAAGCTTTCTTT.

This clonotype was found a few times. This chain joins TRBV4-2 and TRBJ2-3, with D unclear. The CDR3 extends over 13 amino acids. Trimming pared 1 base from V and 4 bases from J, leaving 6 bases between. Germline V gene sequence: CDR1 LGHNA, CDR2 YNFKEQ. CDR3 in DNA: TGTGCCAGCAGCCAAGGGAGCGCAGATACGCAGTATTTT. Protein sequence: CASSQGSADTQYF.

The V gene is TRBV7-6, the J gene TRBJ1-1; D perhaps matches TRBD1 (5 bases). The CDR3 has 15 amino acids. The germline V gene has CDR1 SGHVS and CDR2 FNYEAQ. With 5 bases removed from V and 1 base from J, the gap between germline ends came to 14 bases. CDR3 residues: CASSVDGQGNTEAFF. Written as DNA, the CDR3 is TGTGCCAGCAGCGTTGACGGGCAGGGGAACACTGAAGCTTTCTTT.

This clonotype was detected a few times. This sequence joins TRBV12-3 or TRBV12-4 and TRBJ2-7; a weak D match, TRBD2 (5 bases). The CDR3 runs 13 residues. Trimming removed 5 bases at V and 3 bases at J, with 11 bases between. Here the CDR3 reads CASSADRDYEQYF. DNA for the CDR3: TGTGCCAGCAGTGCTGACCGGGACTACGAGCAGTACTTC.

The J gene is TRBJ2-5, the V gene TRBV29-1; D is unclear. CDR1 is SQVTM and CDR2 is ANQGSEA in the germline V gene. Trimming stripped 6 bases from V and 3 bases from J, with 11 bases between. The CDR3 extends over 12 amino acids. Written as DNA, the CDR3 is TGCAGCGTCCTCGGACGGGAAGAGACCCAGTACTTC. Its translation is CSVLGREETQYF.

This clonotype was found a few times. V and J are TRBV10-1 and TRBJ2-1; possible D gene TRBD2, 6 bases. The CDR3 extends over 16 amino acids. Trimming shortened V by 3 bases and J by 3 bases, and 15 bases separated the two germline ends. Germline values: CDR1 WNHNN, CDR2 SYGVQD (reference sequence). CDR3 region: CASSDPHRESYNEQFF. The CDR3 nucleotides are TGCGCCAGCAGTGACCCCCACCGGGAGAGCTACAATGAGCAGTTCTTC.

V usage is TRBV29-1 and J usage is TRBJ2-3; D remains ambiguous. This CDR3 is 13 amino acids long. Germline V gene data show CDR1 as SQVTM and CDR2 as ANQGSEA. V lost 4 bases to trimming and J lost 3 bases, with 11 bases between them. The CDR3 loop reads CSVAPMRTDTQYF. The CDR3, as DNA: TGCAGCGTTGCGCCGATGAGGACAGATACGCAGTATTTT.

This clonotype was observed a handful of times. The CDR3 loop reads CASSLQQGGEQYF. DNA for the CDR3: TGTGCCAGCAGCTTACAACAGGGGGGGGAGCAGTACTTC. This chain uses TRBV7-3 with TRBJ2-7; D might be TRBD1 (8 bases). The CDR3 is 13 residues long. Germline CDR1 reads SGHTA; CDR2 reads FQGTGA. V dropped 2 bases and J dropped 7 bases, with 12 bases sitting between them.

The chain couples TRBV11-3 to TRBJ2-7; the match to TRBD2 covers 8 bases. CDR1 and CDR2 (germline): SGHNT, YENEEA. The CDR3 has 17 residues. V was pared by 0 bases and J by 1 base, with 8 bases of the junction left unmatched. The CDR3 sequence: CASSLECGGPASYEQYF. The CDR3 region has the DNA TGTGCCAGCAGCTTAGAATGCGGGGGGCCCGCTTCCTACGAGCAGTACTTC.

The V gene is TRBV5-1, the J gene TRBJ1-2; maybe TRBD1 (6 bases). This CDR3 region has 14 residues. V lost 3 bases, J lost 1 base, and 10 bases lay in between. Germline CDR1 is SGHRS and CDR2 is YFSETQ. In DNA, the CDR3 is TGCGCCAGCAGCTGGACAGACTATAACTATGGCTACACCTTC. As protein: CASSWTDYNYGYTF.

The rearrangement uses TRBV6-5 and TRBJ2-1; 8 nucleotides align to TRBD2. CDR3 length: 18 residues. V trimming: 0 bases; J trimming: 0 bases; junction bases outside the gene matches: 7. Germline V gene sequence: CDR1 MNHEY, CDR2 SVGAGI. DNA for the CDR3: TGTGCCAGCAGTTACTCTGCGGGGGGAGTCCCCTCCTACAATGAGCAGTTCTTC. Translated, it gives CASSYSAGGVPSYNEQFF.

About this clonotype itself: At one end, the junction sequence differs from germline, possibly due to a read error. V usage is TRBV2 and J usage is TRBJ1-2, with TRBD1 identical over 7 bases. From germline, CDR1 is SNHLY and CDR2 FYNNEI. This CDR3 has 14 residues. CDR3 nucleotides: TGTGCCAGCAGTCCGGGACAGCTTAACTCTGGCTACACCTTC. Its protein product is CASSPGQLNSGYTF.

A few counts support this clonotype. The CDR3 reads CASSPVPWDTSPYEQYF. CDR3 bases: TGCGCCAGCAGCCCTGTCCCGTGGGACACCTCACCATACGAGCAGTACTTC. The rearrangement links TRBV5-1 to TRBJ2-7, with a tentative D call TRBD1 (6 bases). V lost 4 bases and J lost 4, with 24 bases in between. The germline V gene encodes CDR1 SGHRS and CDR2 YFSETQ. CDR3 length: 17 amino acids.

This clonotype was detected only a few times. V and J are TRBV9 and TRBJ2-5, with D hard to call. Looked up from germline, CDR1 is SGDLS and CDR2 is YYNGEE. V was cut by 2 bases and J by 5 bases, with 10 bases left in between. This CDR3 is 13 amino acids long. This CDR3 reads CASSVGVRETQYF. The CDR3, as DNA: TGTGCCAGCAGCGTCGGAGTTCGGGAGACCCAGTACTTC.

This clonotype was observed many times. CDR3 DNA sequence: TGCAGCGTTGATAGGAACGCGGGGGGCAATGAGCAGTTCTTC. Translation gives CSVDRNAGGNEQFF. The chain is built from TRBV29-1 and TRBJ2-1; 8 positions match TRBD2. The V and J ends lost 3 bases and 6 bases, in that order; junction bases with no gene match: 7. This CDR3 is built from 14 residues. CDR1 is SQVTM, CDR2 ANQGSEA, per germline.

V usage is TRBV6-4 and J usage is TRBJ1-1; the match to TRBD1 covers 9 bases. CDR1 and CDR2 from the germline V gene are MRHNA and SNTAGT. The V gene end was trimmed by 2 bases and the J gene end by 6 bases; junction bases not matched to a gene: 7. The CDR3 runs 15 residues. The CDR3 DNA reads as TGTGCCAGCAGTGACGAGGACAGGGGAGTCGCTGAAGCTTTCTTT. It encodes CASSDEDRGVAEAFF.

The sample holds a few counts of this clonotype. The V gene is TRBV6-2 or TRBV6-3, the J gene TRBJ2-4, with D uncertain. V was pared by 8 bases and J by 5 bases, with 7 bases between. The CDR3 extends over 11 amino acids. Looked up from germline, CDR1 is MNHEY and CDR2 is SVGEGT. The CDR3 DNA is TGTGCCAGCCGTCGGGAAAACATTCAGTACTTC. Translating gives CASRRENIQYF.

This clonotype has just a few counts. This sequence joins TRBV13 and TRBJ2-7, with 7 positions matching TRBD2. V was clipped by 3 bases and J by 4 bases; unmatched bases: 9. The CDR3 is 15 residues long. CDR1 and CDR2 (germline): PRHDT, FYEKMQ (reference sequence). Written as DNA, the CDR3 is TGTGCCAGCAGCTTTGGGATAGCGGGCTCTTACGAGCAGTACTTC. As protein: CASSFGIAGSYEQYF.

The CDR3 sequence: CASSPTGRQGFNEQFF. For the CDR3, the DNA is TGTGCCAGCAGCCCGACAGGGAGACAGGGTTTCAATGAGCAGTTCTTC. This sequence joins TRBV7-6 and TRBJ2-1; TRBD1 matches at 7 bases. CDR1 and CDR2 from the germline V gene are SGHVS and FNYEAQ. The CDR3 consists of 16 residues. The V gene end was trimmed by 5 bases and the J gene end by 6 bases; junction bases not matched to a gene: 13.

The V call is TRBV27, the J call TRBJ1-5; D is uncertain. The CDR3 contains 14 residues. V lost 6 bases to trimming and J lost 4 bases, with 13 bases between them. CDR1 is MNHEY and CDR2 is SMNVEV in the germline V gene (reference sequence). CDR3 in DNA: TGTGCCAGCAGCCCCGGGGAGTCTAATCAGCCCCAGCATTTT. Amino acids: CASSPGESNQPQHF.

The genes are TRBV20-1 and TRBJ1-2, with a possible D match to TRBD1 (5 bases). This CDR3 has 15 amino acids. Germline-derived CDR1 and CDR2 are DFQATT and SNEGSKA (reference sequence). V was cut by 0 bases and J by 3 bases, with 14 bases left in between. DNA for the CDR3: TGCAGTGCTAGAGATCTGAAGGGGCGCGACTATGGCTACACCTTC. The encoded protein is CSARDLKGRDYGYTF.

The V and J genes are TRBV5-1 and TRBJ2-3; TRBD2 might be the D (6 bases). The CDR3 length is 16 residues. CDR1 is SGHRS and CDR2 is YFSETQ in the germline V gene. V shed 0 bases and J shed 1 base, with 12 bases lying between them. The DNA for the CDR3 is TGCGCCAGCAGCTTGGCCGAGGCTAGCGGCACAGATACGCAGTATTTT. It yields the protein CASSLAEASGTDTQYF.